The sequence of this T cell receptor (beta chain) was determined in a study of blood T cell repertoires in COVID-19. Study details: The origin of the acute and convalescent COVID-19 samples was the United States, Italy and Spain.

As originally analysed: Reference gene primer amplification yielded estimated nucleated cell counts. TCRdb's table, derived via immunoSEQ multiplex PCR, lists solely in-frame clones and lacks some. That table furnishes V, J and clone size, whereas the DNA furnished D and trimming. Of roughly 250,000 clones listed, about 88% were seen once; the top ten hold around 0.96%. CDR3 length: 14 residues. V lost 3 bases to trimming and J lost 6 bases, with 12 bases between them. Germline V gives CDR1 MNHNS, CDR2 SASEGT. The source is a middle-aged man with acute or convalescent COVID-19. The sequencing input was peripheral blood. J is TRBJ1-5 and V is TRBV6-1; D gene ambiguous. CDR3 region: CASSDAGEVQPQHF. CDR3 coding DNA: TGTGCCAGCAGTGATGCCGGGGAGGTTCAGCCCCAGCATTTT.